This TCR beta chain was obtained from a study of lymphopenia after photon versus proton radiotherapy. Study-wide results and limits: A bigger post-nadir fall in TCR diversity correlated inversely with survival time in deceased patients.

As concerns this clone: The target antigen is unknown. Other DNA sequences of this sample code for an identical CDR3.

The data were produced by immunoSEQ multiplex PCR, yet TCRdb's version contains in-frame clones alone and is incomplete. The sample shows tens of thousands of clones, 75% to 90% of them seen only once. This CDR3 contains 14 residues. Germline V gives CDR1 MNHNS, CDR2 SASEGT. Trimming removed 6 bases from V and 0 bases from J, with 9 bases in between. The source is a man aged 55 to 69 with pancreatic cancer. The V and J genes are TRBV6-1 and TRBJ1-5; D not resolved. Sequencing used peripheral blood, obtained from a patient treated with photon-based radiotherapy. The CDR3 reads CASSPNYSNQPQHF. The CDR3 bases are TGTGCCAGCAGCCCGAATTATAGCAATCAGCCCCAGCATTTT.